Given below is one TCR beta chain in context. Its antigen is still unknown. Specified treatment: roughly 20 received Ad26.COV2.S at low or high dose, single or two shots; several received placebo; per-sample allocation not given. Sampling took place 63 days after the first vaccine or placebo injection. At a Boston site, the person donating was an adult of 18-55 years. These data belong to a study of Ad26.COV2.S vaccination and SARS-CoV-2 variants. Background on the study: Intramuscularly, Ad26.COV2.S was given either once or twice, 56 days apart.

The CDR3 has 13 amino acids. The V gene lost 5 bases and the J gene lost 5 bases, with 10 bases spanning the gap. Germline V gives CDR1 MNHEY, CDR2 SMNVEV (reference sequence). Repertoires were generated with immunoSEQ multiplex PCR, while TCRdb's copy carries only in-frame clones and drops some. Of 510,000 or so clones listed, 70% to 90% were seen once; the top ten hold 9.5% to 15%. General study findings and limits: Recipients of either vaccine or placebo displayed similar breadth of non-spike TCRs. Quantification of TCR breadth and depth may have yielded underestimates of total T cell responses.

The sequences come from peripheral blood, collected in a trial of Ad26.COV2.S vaccine versus placebo. This clonotype was obtained from a person aged 18-60 years who received the Ad26.COV2.S COVID-19 vaccine or a placebo. This rearrangement joins TRBV27 to TRBJ1-5, with D possibly TRBD1 on 5 matching bases. The CDR3 DNA follows: TGTGCCAGCAGTCCCGTGGGGGATCAGCCCCAGCATTTT. This sequence encodes CASSPVGDQPQHF.